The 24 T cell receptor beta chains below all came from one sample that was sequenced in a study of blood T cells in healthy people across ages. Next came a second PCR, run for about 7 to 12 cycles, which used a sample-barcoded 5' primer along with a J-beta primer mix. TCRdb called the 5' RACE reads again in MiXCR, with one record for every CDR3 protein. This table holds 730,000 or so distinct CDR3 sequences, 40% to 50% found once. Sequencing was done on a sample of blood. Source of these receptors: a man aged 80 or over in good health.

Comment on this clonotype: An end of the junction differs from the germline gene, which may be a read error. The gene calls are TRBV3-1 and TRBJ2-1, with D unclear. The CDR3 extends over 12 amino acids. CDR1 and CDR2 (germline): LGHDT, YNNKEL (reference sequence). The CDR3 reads CTSSHSLNEQFF. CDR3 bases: TGTACCAGCAGCCACTCCCTCAATGAGCAGTTCTTC.

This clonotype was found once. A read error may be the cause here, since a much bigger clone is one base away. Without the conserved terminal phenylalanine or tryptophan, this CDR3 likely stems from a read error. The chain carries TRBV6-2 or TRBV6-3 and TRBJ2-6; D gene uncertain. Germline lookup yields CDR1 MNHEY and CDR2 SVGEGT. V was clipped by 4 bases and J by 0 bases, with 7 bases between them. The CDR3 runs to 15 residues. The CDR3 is CASSSPHSGANVLTL. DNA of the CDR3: TGTGCCAGCAGTTCACCACACTCTGGGGCCAACGTCCTGACTTTA.

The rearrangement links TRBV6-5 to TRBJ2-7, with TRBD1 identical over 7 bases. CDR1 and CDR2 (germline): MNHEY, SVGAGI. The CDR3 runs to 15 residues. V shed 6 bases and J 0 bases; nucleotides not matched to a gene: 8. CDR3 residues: CASREDRADSYEQYF. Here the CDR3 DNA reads TGTGCCAGCAGAGAAGACAGGGCAGACTCCTACGAGCAGTACTTC.

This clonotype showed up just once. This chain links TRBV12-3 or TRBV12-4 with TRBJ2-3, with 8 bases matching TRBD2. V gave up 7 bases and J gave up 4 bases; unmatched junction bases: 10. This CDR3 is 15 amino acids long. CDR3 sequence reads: CASTGRVEGADTQYF. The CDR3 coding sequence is TGTGCCAGCACCGGGAGGGTGGAGGGAGCAGATACGCAGTATTTT.

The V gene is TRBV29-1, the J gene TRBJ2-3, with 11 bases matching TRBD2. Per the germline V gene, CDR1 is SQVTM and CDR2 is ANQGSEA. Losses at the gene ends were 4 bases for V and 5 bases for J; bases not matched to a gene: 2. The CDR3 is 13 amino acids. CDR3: CSVGLAGLDTQYF. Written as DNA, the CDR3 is TGCAGCGTTGGACTAGCGGGGTTAGATACGCAGTATTTT.

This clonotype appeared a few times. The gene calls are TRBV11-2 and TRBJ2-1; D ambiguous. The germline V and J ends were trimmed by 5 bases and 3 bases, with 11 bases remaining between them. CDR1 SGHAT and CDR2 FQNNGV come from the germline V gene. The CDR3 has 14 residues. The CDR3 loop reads CASSLSGDYNEQFF. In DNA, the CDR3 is TGTGCCAGCAGCCTAAGTGGTGACTACAATGAGCAGTTCTTC.

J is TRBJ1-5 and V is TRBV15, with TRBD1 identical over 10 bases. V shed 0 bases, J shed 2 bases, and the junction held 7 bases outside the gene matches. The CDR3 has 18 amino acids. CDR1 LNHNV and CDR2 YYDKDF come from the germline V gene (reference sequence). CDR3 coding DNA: TGTGCCACCAGCAGAGAGCCCAAGACAGGGGGCGGCAATCAGCCCCAGCATTTT. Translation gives CATSREPKTGGGNQPQHF. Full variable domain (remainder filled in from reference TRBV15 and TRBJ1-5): DAMVIQNPRYQVTQFGKPVTLSCSQTLNHNVMYWYQQKSSQAPKLLFHYYDKDFNNEADTPDNFQSRRPNTSFCFLDIRSPGLGDTAMYLCATSREPKTGGGNQPQHFGDGTRLSIL.

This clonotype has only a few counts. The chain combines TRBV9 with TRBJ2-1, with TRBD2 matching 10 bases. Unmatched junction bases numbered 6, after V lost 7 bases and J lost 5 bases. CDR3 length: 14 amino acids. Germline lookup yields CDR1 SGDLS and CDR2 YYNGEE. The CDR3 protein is CASQALAGDNEQFF. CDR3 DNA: TGTGCCAGCCAGGCTCTAGCGGGAGACAATGAGCAGTTCTTC.

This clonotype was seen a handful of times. In DNA, the CDR3 is TGTGCCACCAGCAGAGATGGGGCCTTCGGGACAGGGGGAGAGACCCAGTACTTC. It yields the protein CATSRDGAFGTGGETQYF. J is TRBJ2-5 and V is TRBV15; 11 positions agree with TRBD1. Germline CDR1 and CDR2: LNHNV and YYDKDF (reference sequence). The CDR3 totals 18 residues. The V segment lost 0 bases and the J segment 4 bases; nucleotides outside the gene matches: 10.

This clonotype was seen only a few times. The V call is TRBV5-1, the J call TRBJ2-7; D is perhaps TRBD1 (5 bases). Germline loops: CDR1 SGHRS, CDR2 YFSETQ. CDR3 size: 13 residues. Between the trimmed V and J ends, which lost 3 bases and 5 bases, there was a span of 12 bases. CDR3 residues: CASSSLQVHEQYF. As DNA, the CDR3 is TGCGCCAGCAGCTCACTACAGGTCCACGAGCAGTACTTC.

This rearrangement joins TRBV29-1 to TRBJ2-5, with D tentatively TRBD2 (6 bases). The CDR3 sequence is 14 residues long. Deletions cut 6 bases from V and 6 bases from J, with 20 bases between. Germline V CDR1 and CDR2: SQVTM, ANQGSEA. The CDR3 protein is CSVGLRLLRQTQYF. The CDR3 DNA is TGCAGCGTGGGACTTCGACTGTTAAGGCAGACCCAGTACTTC.

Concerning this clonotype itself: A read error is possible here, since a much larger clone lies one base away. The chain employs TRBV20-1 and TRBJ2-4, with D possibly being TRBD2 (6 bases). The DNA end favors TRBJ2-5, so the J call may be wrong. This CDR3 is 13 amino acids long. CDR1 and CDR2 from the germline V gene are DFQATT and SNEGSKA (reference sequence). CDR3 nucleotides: TGCAGTGCTAGGGGGACTTGGTTAGAGACCCAGTACTTC. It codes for CSARGTWLETQYF.

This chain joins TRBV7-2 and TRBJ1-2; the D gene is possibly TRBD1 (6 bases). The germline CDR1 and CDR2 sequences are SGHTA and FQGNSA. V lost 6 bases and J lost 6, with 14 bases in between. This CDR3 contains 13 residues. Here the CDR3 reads CASRPPGTNGYTF. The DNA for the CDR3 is TGTGCCAGCAGACCCCCCGGGACAAATGGCTACACCTTC.

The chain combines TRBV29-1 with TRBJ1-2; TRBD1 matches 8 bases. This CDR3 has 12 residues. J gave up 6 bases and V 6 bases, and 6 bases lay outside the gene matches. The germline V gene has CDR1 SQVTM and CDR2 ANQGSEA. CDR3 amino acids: CSVPDRADGYTF. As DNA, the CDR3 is TGCAGCGTCCCGGACAGGGCCGATGGCTACACCTTC. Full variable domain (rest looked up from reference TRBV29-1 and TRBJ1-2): SAVISQKPSRDICQRGTSLTIQCQVDSQVTMMFWYRQQPGQSLTLIATANQGSEATYESGFVIDKFPISRPNLTFSTLTVSNMSPEDSSIYLCSVPDRADGYTFGSGTRLTVV.

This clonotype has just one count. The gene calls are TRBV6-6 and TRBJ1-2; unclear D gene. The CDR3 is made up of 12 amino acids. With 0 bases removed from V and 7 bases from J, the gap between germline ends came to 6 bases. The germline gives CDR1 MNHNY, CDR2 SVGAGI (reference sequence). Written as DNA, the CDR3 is TGTGCCAGCAGTTACTCGACAAGTGGCTACACCTTC. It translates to CASSYSTSGYTF.

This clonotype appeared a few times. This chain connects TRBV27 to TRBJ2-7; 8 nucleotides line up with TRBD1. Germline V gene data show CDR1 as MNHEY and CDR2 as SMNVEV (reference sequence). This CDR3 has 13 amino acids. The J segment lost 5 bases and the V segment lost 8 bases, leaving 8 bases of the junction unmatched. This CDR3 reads CASLRQGTHEQYF. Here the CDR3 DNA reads TGTGCCAGCCTTCGACAGGGGACCCACGAGCAGTACTTC.

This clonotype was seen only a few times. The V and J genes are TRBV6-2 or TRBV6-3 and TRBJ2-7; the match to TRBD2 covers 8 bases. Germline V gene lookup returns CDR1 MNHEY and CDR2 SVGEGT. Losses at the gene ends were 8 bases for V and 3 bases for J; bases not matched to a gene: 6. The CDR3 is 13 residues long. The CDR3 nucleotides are TGTGCCAGCGGCGGGAGGTCCCACTACGAGCAGTACTTC. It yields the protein CASGGRSHYEQYF.

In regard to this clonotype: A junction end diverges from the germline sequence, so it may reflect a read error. CDR3 amino acids: CSPRTSLETQYF. CDR3 sequence (DNA): TGCAGTCCTAGAACTAGTTTAGAGACCCAGTACTTC. The chain has TRBV20-1 and TRBJ2-5, with D possibly being TRBD2 (5 bases). Germline V gives CDR1 DFQATT, CDR2 SNEGSKA (reference sequence). This CDR3 is 12 amino acids long.

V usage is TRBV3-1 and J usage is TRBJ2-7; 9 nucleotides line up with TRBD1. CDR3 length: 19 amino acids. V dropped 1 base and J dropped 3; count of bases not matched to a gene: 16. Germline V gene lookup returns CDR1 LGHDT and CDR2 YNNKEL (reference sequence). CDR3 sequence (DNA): TGTGCCAGCAGCCAAGCAAGTGACGAGTGGGACAGGGAGATCTACGAGCAGTACTTC. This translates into CASSQASDEWDREIYEQYF.

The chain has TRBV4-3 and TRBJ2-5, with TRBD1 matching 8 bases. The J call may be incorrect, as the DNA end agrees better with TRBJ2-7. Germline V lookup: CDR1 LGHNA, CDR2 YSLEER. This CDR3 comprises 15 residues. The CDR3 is CASSREQGEIYEQYF. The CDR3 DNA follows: TGCGCCAGCAGCCGCGAACAGGGGGAAATCTACGAGCAGTACTTC.

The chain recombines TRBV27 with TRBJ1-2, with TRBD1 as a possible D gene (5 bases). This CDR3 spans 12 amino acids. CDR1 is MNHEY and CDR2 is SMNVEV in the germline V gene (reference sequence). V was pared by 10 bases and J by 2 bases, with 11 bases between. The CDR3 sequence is CATAGSNYGYTF. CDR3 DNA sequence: TGTGCCACCGCAGGGTCAAACTATGGCTACACCTTC.

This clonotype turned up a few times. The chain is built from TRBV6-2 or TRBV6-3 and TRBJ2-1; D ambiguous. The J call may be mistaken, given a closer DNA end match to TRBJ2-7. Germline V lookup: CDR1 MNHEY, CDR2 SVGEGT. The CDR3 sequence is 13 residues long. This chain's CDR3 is CASSFGIHNEQYF. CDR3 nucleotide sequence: TGTGCCAGCAGTTTTGGGATCCACAATGAGCAGTACTTC.

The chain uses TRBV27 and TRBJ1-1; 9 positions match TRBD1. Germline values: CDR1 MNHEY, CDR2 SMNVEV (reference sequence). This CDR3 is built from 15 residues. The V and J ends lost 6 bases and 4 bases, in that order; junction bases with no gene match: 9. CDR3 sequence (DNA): TGTGCCAGCAGGGGGCCCGGGACAGGGAGCACTGAAGCTTTCTTT. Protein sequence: CASRGPGTGSTEAFF.

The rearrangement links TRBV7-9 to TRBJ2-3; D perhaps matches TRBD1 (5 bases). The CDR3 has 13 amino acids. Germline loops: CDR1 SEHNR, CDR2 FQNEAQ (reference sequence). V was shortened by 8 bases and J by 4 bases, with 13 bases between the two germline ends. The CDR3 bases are TGTGCCAGCCTTTCCACAGGCGCAGATACGCAGTATTTT. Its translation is CASLSTGADTQYF. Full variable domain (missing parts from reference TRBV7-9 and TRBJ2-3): DTGVSQNPRHKITKRGQNVTFRCDPISEHNRLYWYRQTLGQGPEFLTYFQNEAQLEKSRLLSDRFSAERPKGSFSTLEIQRTEQGDSAMYLCASLSTGADTQYFGPGTRLTVL.